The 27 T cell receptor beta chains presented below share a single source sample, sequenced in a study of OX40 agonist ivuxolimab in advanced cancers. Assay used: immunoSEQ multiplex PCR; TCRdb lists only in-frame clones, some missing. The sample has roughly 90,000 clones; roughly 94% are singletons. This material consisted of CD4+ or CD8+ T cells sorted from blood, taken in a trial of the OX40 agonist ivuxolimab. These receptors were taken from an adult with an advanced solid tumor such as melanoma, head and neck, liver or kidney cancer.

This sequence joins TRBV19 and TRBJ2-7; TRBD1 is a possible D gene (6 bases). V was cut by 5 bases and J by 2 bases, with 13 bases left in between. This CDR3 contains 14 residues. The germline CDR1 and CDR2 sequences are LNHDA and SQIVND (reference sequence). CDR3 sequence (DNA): TGTGCCAGTAGTTTTAGGGACACCACCTACGAGCAGTACTTC. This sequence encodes CASSFRDTTYEQYF. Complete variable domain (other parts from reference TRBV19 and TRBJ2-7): DGGITQSPKYLFRKEGQNVTLSCEQNLNHDAMYWYRQDPGQGLRLIYYSQIVNDFQKGDIAEGYSVSREKKESFPLTVTSAQKNPTAFYLCASSFRDTTYEQYFGPGTRLTVT.

CDR3 sequence: CASSPRDREDLPEAFF. In DNA form, the CDR3 reads TGTGCCAGTAGTCCTAGGGACAGGGAGGATTTACCTGAAGCTTTCTTT. The V call is TRBV19, the J call TRBJ1-1; TRBD1 matches 9 bases. Germline values: CDR1 LNHDA, CDR2 SQIVND (reference sequence). The CDR3 has 16 residues. The V segment lost 5 bases and the J segment 6 bases; nucleotides outside the gene matches: 13.

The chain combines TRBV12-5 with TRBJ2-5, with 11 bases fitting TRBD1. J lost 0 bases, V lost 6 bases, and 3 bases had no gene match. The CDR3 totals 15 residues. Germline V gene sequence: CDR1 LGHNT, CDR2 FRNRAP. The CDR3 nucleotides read TGTGCTAGTGGCCGGGACAGGGGGTACCAAGAGACCCAGTACTTC. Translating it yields CASGRDRGYQETQYF.

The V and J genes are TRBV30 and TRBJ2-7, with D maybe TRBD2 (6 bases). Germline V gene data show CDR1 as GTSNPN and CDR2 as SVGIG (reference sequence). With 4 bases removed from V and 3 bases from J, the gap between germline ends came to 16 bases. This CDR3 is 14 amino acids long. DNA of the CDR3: TGTGCCTGGACCCCCCTTCTAGCGTTCTACGAGCAGTACTTC. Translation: CAWTPLLAFYEQYF.

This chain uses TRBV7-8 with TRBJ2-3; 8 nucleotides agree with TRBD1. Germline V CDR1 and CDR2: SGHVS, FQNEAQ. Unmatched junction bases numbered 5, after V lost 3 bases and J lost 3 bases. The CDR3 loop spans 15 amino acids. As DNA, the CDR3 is TGTGCCAGCAGCTTTGGACAGGGACGTACAGATACGCAGTATTTT. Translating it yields CASSFGQGRTDTQYF.

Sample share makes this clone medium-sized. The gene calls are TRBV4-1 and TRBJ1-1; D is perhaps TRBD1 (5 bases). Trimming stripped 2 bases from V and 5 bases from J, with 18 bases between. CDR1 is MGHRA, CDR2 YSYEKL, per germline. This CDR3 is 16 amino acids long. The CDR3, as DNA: TGCGCCAGCAGCCAAATGCCGGGCGTCCAGGGAACTGAAGCTTTCTTT. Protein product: CASSQMPGVQGTEAFF.

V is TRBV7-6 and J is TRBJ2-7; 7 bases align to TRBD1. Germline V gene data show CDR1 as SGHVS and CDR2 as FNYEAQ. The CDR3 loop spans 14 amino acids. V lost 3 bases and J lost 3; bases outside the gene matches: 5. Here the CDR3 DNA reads TGTGCCAGCAGCTTCGACAGGGTCGGCTACGAGCAGTACTTC. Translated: CASSFDRVGYEQYF.

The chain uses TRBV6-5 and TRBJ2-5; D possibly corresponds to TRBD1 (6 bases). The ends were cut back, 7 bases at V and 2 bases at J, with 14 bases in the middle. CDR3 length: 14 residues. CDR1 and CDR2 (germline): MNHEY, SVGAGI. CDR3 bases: TGTGCCAGCACGGCAACAGGGCAGCAAGAGACCCAGTACTTC. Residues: CASTATGQQETQYF.

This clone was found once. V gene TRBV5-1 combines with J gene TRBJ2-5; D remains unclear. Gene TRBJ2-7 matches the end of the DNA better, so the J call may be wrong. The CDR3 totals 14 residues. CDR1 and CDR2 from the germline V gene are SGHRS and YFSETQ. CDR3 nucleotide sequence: TGCGCCAGCAGCTTCAGGTCCAGCTCCTACGAGCAGTACTTC. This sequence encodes CASSFRSSSYEQYF.

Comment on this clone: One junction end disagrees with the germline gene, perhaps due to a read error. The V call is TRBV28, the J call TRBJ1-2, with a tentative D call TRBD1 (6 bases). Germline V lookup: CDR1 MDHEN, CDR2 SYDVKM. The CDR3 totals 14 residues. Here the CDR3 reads CASSLSVGSGGCTF. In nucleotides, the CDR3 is TGTGCCAGCAGTTTATCGGTCGGTTCGGGGGGCTGCACCTTC.

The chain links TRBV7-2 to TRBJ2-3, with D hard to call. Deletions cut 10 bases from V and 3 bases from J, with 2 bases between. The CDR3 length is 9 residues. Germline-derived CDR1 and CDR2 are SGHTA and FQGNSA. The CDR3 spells CATTDTQYF. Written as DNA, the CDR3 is TGTGCCACAACAGATACGCAGTATTTT.

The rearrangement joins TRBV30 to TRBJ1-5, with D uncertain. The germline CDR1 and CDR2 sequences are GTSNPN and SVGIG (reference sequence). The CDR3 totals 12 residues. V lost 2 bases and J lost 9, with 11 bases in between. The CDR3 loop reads CAWSKGGGPQHF. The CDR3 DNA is TGTGCCTGGAGTAAGGGAGGTGGGCCCCAGCATTTT.

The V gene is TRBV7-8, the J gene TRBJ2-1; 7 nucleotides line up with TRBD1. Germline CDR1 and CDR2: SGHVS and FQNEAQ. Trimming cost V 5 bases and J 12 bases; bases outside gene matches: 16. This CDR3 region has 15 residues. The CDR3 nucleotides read TGTGCCAGCAGCGTCAAGGGGGCTAGTCGGTCCGCGCAGTTCTTC. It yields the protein CASSVKGASRSAQFF.

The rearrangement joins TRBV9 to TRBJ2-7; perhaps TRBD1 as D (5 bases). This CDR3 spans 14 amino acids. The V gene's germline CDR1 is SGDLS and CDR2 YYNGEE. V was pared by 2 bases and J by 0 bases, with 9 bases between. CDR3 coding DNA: TGTGCCAGCAGCGTGGTCGACAGCTCCTACGAGCAGTACTTC. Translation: CASSVVDSSYEQYF. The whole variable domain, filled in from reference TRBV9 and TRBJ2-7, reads DSGVTQTPKHLITATGQRVTLRCSPRSGDLSVYWYQQSLDQGLQFLIQYYNGEERAKGNILERFSAQQFPDLHSELNLSSLELGDSALYFCASSVVDSSYEQYFGPGTRLTVT.

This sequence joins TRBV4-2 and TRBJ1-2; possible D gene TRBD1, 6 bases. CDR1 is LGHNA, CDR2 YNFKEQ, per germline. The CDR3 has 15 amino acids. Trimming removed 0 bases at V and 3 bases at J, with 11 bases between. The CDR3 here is CASSQEPTGYYGYTF. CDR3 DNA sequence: TGTGCCAGCAGCCAAGAACCAACAGGGTACTATGGCTACACCTTC.

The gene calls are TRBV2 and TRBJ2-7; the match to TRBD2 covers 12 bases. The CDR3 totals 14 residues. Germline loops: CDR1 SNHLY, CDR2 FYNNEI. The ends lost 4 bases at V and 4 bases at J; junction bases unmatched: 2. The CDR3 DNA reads TGTGCCAGCAGTGGGACTAGCGGGACGTACGAGCAGTACTTC. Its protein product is CASSGTSGTYEQYF.

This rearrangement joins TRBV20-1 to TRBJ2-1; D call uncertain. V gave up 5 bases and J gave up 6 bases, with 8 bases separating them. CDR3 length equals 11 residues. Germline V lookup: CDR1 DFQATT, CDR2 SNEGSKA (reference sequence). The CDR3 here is CSASHLNEQFF. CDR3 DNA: TGCAGTGCTTCGCACCTCAATGAGCAGTTCTTC.

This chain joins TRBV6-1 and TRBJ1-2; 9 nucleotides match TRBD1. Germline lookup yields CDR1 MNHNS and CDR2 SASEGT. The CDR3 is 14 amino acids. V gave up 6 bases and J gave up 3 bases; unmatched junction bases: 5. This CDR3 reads CASRGQGAYYGYTF. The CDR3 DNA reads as TGTGCCAGCAGGGGACAGGGAGCATACTATGGCTACACCTTC.

This chain's CDR3 is CASSLAPGETQYF. The CDR3 DNA follows: TGTGCCAGCAGCTTAGCCCCCGGGGAGACCCAGTACTTC. This chain connects TRBV7-8 to TRBJ2-5; no reliable D call. Per the germline V gene, CDR1 is SGHVS and CDR2 is FQNEAQ. This CDR3 has 13 residues. The V gene lost 0 bases and the J gene lost 5 bases, with 7 bases spanning the gap.

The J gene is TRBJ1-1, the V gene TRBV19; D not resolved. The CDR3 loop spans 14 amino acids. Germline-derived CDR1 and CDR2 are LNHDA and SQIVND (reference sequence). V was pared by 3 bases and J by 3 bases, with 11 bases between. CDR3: CASSIAGSYTEAFF. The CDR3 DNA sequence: TGTGCCAGTAGTATCGCAGGAAGTTACACTGAAGCTTTCTTT.

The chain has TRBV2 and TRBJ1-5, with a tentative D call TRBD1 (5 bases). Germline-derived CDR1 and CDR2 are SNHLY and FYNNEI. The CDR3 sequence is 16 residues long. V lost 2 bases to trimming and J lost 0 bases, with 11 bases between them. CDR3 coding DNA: TGTGCCAGCAGTGAATGGGGCGGGAATAGCAATCAGCCCCAGCATTTT. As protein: CASSEWGGNSNQPQHF.

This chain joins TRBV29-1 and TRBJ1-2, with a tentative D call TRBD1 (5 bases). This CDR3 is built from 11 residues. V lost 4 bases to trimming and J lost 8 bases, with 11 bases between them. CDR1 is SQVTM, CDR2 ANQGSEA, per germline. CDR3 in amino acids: CSVARDSGYTF. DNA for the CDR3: TGCAGCGTTGCCAGGGACTCAGGCTACACCTTC.

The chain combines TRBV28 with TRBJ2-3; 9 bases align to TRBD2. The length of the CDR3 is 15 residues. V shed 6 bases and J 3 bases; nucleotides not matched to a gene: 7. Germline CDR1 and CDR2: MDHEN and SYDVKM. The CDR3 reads CASRGGTSITDTQYF. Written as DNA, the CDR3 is TGTGCCAGCAGGGGGGGGACTAGCATAACAGATACGCAGTATTTT.

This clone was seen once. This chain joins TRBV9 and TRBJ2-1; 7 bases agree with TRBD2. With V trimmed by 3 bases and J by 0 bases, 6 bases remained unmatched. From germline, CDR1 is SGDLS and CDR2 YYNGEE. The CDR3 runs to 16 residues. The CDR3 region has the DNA TGTGCCAGCAGCGGGGCCGGGACTACCTCCTACAATGAGCAGTTCTTC. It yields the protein CASSGAGTTSYNEQFF. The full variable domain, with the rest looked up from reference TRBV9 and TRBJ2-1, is DSGVTQTPKHLITATGQRVTLRCSPRSGDLSVYWYQQSLDQGLQFLIQYYNGEERAKGNILERFSAQQFPDLHSELNLSSLELGDSALYFCASSGAGTTSYNEQFFGPGTRLTVL.

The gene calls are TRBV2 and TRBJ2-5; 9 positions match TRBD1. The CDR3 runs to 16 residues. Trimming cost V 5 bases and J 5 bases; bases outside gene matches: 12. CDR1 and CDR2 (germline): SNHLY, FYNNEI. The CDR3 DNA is TGTGCCAGCAGTTCAAGCCGGGACAGGGTTGAGGAGACCCAGTACTTC. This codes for CASSSSRDRVEETQYF.

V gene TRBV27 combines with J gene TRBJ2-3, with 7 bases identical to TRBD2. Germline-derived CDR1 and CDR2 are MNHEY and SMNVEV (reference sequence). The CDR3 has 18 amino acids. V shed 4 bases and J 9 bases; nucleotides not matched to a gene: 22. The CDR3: CASSSSPGTSRLAPTQYF. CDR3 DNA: TGTGCCAGCAGTTCCAGTCCCGGGACGTCTAGACTAGCCCCAACGCAGTATTTT.

The CDR3, as DNA: TGTGCCAGCAGCGTTGGGACACGCACTATTCAAGCTTTCTTT. This encodes CASSVGTRTIQAFF. The chain employs TRBV9 and TRBJ1-1, with D tentatively TRBD1 (6 bases). The CDR3 sequence is 14 residues long. V was shortened by 2 bases and J by 9 bases, with 17 bases between the two germline ends. Per germline, CDR1 SGDLS and CDR2 YYNGEE.